Listed below are T cell receptor beta chains from one sample, sequenced in a study of OX40 agonist ivuxolimab in advanced cancers. Clones were sequenced by immunoSEQ multiplex PCR, and TCRdb holds only the in-frame ones, with some missing. The sample contains about 15,000 clones, about 86% of which appear only once. Material: CD4+ or CD8+ T cells sorted from blood, obtained in a trial of the OX40 agonist ivuxolimab. All receptors derive from an adult with an advanced solid tumor such as melanoma, head and neck, liver or kidney cancer. CDR3s include the opening cysteine and the closing phenylalanine or tryptophan. The D gene is left open where the match is weak. The size field is filled for only some rows; it gives once, few, many or a size class.

d_call cdr3_length j_call v_call clone_size cdr3_nt cdr3_aa
. 15 TRBJ1-1 TRBV25-1 . TGTGCCAGCAGTCCAAAAGGCCAGGGCCCGACTGAAGCTTTCTTT CASSPKGQGPTEAFF
. 14 TRBJ2-7 TRBV30 . TGTGCCTGGAATGCAAAAGTGCCCTCAAACGAGCAGTACTTC CAWNAKVPSNEQYF
. 14 TRBJ2-7 TRBV14 . TGTGCCAGCAGTCAACGGACGGGTCGGGACGAGCAGTACTTC CASSQRTGRDEQYF
. 15 TRBJ2-7 TRBV4-2 . TGTGCCAGCAGCCAAGTGACCCGTGGCTCCTACGAGCAGTACTTC CASSQVTRGSYEQYF
TRBD1 18 TRBJ2-1 TRBV6-4 . TGTGCCAGCAGGTCGACAGGGCGCCGACCAAGCTCCTACAATGAGCAGTTCTTC CASRSTGRRPSSYNEQFF
. 12 TRBJ1-2 TRBV6-5 . TGTGCCAGCACAGGGGTTGGCTATGGCTACACCTTC CASTGVGYGYTF
. 13 TRBJ2-7 TRBV25-1 few TGTGCCAGCACTAAGGGGGTAGCCTACGAGCAGTACTTC CASTKGVAYEQYF
. 13 TRBJ2-1 TRBV2 . TGTGCCAGCAGTGAAAACTCCTACAATGAGCAGTTCTTC CASSENSYNEQFF
. 14 TRBJ1-5 TRBV29-1 once TGCAGCGTCGCGACCGGGACACGAAATCAGCCCCAGCATTTT CSVATGTRNQPQHF
. 17 TRBJ1-1 TRBV18 . TGTGCCAGCTCACCAACAGGGTCCCGGGTTTTGAACACTGAAGCTTTCTTT CASSPTGSRVLNTEAFF
. 14 TRBJ1-5 TRBV6-1 . TGTGCCAGCAGTACCTTGGGACACAATCAGCCCCAGCATTTT CASSTLGHNQPQHF
. 13 TRBJ1-3 TRBV27 once TGTGCCAGCAGCTCAACCGCGTCTAACACCATATATTTT CASSSTASNTIYF
. 12 TRBJ2-7 TRBV16 . TGTGCCAGCAGCCACGACAGGCACGAGCAGTACTTC CASSHDRHEQYF
. 13 TRBJ2-7 TRBV4-1 . TGCGCCAGCAGTCACGGGCTTAGCTACGAGCAGTACTTC CASSHGLSYEQYF
. 11 TRBJ1-1 TRBV5-4 . TGTGCCAGCAGCCGGGGGACTGAAGCTTTCTTT CASSRGTEAFF
TRBD2 17 TRBJ2-1 TRBV5-1 . TGCGCCAGCAGCTTCGGCGGGGGGGCTCCGGGGTACAATGAGCAGTTCTTC CASSFGGGAPGYNEQFF
. 15 TRBJ2-1 TRBV27 . TGTGCCAGCAGTCCCCGGGCATTAGGGCACAATGAGCAGTTCTTC CASSPRALGHNEQFF
. 14 TRBJ1-4 TRBV7-2 . TGTGCCAGCAGCTCCCCGGGGTCGGGTGAAAAACTGTTTTTT CASSSPGSGEKLFF
. 14 TRBJ1-2 TRBV21-1 . TGTGCCAGCAGCAAACATAGGGGGCATCATGGCTACACCTTC CASSKHRGHHGYTF
. 12 TRBJ2-2 TRBV30 . TGTGCCTGGAGTGTAGGTGGCGGGGAGCTGTTTTTT CAWSVGGGELFF
. 19 TRBJ1-1 TRBV12-5 . TGTGCTAGTGGTTTGGCCAGGCAACTCGTTCGGTCACCTGTCACTGAAGCTTTCTTT CASGLARQLVRSPVTEAFF
TRBD1 14 TRBJ1-4 TRBV19 . TGTGCCACCACCTGGACAGGGGGTGATGAAAAACTGTTTTTT CATTWTGGDEKLFF
. 11 TRBJ2-5 TRBV20-1 . TGCAGTGCTAAGCCAACCGGGATTCAGTACTTC CSAKPTGIQYF
TRBD1 15 TRBJ2-7 TRBV18 . TGTGCCAGCTCACTAGGGGACAGGCCGACCTACGAGCAGTACTTC CASSLGDRPTYEQYF
. 13 TRBJ2-5 TRBV15 few TGTGCCACCAGCAGAGCTATGTCAGAGACCCAGTACTTC CATSRAMSETQYF
. 15 TRBJ2-2 TRBV18 . TGTGCCAGCTCACCACCGAACACCTTCACCGGGGAGCTGTTTTTT CASSPPNTFTGELFF
. 15 TRBJ2-7 TRBV6-5 . TGTGCCAGCAGTTACTCGGGAAGGGGGGGGTACGAGCAGTACTTC CASSYSGRGGYEQYF
. 13 TRBJ2-3 TRBV5-6 . TGTGCCAGCGGAGCAAGGGGCACAGATACGCAGTATTTT CASGARGTDTQYF
TRBD1 15 TRBJ1-1 TRBV5-4 once TGTGCCAGCAGCAAAGGGACAGGGGCGGGGACTGAAGCTTTCTTT CASSKGTGAGTEAFF
. 15 TRBJ2-2 TRBV5-6 once TGTGCCAGCAGTGATCACAGGGAGGGCACCGGGGAGCTGTTTTTT CASSDHREGTGELFF
TRBD1 12 TRBJ1-2 TRBV30 . TGTGCCTGGAGTGCATCGACAGGGGGCTACACCTTC CAWSASTGGYTF
TRBD1 15 TRBJ1-6 TRBV5-1 . TGCGCCAGCAGCTTGGAGGCACAGGGGAATTCACCCCTCCACTTT CASSLEAQGNSPLHF
. 14 TRBJ1-2 TRBV27 . TGTGCCAGCAGTTCGATCAGGGAGGGGCCTGGCTACACCTTC CASSSIREGPGYTF
. 11 TRBJ2-5 TRBV7-8 . TGTGCCAGCAGCCCACCGGAGACCCAGTACTTC CASSPPETQYF
. 14 TRBJ2-2 TRBV9 once TGTGCCAGCAGCGTAGGTGCCGGGGCCGGGGAGCTGTTTTTT CASSVGAGAGELFF
. 14 TRBJ2-2 TRBV16 once TGTGCCAGCAGCCAAAAGACTGGCACCGGGGAGCTGTTTTTT CASSQKTGTGELFF
TRBD2 16 TRBJ2-1 TRBV5-1 . TGCGCCAGCAGCTTGGAGTGGACTAGCGGAATCGGTGAGCAGTTCTTC CASSLEWTSGIGEQFF
TRBD2 16 TRBJ2-5 TRBV9 . TGTGCCAGCAGCGGGACTAGCGGGGGGGTCCAAGAGACCCAGTACTTC CASSGTSGGVQETQYF